This T cell receptor beta chain appears in the sequencing data of a study of CXCR3-negative and CXCR3-positive naive CD8 T cells. On the study more broadly: The total count of TRB reads reached approximately 140 million, and each library contributed about 1.5 +/- 0.3 million.

Germline V gene lookup returns CDR1 LGHNA and CDR2 YSLEER. The CDR3 is 17 residues long. Comment on this clonotype: Antigen unknown.

The authors prepared UMI-labeled TRB cDNA libraries by 5' RACE. From its re-call of the 5' RACE reads, TCRdb lists each CDR3 protein once, without DNA. The sample features around 95,000 distinct CDR3 sequences, with less than 1.1% in its top ten. Whole-study findings and limits: Naive CXCR3-positive and CXCR3-negative cells shared similar TRBV-TRBJ usage, unlike memory cells. Freshly isolated PBMCs were used in most assays, given partial CXCR3 loss after freezing. Naive cells positive for CXCR3 carried more hydrophobic TRB CDR3s than CXCR3-negative ones. Diversity in memory CD8+ cells fell much lower than the comparably high levels seen in both naive subsets.

V gene TRBV4-3 combines with J gene TRBJ2-1; TCRdb's assignment of TRBD2 cannot be checked, as there is no DNA. Specimen: naive CXCR3+ CD8+ T cells from blood. Stated subset: CD45RO-CCR7+CD27+CD95- naive CD8+ T cells expressing CXCR3 (TNR3+). The receptor was isolated from a human donor in good health. Some clones in this sample may be carry-over from other donors' samples. CDR3 in amino acids: CASSQDRAAGGRNEQFF.